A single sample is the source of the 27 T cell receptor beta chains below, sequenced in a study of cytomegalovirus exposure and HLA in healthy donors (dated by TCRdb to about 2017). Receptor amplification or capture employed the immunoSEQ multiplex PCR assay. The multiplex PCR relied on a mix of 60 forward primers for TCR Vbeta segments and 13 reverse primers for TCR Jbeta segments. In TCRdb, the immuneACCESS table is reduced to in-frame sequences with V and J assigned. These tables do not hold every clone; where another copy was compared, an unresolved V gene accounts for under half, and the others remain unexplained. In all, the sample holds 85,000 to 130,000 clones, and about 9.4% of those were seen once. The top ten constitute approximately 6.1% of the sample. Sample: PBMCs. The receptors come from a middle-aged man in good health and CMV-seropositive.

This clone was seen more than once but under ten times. DNA for the CDR3: TGTGCCAGCCTTAATGAAAAACTGTTTTTT. Translation: CASLNEKLFF. The chain joins TRBV6-6 to TRBJ1-4; D is unresolved. V was trimmed by 8 bases and J by 4 bases, leaving 2 bases between them. The CDR3 loop spans 10 amino acids. Looked up from germline, CDR1 is MNHNY and CDR2 is SVGAGI (reference sequence).

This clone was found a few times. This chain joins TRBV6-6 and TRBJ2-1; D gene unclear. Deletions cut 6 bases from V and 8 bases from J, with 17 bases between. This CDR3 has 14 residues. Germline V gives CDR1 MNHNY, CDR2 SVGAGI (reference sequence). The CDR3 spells CASRLRGEVDEQFF. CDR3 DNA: TGTGCCAGCAGGCTTCGAGGCGAAGTCGATGAGCAGTTCTTC.

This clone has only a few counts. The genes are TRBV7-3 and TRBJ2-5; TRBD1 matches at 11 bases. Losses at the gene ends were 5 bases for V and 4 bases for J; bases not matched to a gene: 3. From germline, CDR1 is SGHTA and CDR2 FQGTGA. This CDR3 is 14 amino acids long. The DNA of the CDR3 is TGTGCCAGCAGCGGGACAGGGGGTGGAGAGACCCAGTACTTC. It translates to CASSGTGGGETQYF.

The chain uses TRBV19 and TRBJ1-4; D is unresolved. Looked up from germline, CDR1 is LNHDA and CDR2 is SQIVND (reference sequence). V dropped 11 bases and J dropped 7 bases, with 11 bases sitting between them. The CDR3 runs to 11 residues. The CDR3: CAGRRGEKLFF. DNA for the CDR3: TGTGCCGGGAGGAGAGGTGAAAAACTGTTTTTT.

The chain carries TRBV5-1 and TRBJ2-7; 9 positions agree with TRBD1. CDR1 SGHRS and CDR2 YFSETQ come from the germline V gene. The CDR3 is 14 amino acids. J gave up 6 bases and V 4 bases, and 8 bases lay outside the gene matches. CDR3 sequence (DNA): TGCGCCAGCAGCAGGGGACAGGGTCTTCCCGAGCAGTACTTC. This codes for CASSRGQGLPEQYF. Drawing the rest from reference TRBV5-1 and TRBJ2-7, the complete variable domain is KAGVTQTPRYLIKTRGQQVTLSCSPISGHRSVSWYQQTPGQGLQFLFEYFSETQRNKGNFPGRFSGRQFSNSRSEMNVSTLELGDSALYLCASSRGQGLPEQYFGPGTRLTVT.

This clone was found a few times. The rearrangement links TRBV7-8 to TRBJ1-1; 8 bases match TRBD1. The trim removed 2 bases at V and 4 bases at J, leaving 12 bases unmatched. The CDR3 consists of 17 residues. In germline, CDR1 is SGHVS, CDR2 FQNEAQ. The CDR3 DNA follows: TGTGCCAGCAGCTTAAGCTACAGGGGGGGGAGGAGCACTGAAGCTTTCTTT. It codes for CASSLSYRGGRSTEAFF.

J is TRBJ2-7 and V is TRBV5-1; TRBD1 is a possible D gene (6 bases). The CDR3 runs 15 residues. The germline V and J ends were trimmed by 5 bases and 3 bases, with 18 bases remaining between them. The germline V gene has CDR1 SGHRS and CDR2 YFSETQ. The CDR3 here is CASRATGSQFYEQYF. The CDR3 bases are TGCGCCAGCAGGGCCACAGGGAGCCAATTCTACGAGCAGTACTTC. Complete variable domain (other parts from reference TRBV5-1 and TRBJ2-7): KAGVTQTPRYLIKTRGQQVTLSCSPISGHRSVSWYQQTPGQGLQFLFEYFSETQRNKGNFPGRFSGRQFSNSRSEMNVSTLELGDSALYLCASRATGSQFYEQYFGPGTRLTVT.

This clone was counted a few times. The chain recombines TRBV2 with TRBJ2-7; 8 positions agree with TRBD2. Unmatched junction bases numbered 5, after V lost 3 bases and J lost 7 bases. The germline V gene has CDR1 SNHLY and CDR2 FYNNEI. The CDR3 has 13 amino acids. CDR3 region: CASSELAGYEQYF. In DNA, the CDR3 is TGTGCCAGCAGTGAGCTAGCGGGCTATGAGCAGTACTTC.

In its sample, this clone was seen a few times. This CDR3 reads CSPLAGGEQFF. The CDR3 DNA reads as TGCAGTCCACTAGCGGGAGGTGAGCAGTTCTTC. The J gene is TRBJ2-1, the V gene TRBV20-1; 12 positions match TRBD2. Germline assignment: CDR1 DFQATT and CDR2 SNEGSKA (reference sequence). V lost 8 bases and J lost 9; bases outside the gene matches: 2. This CDR3 is 11 amino acids long.

The CDR3 nucleotides are TGCGCCAGCAGCCCGGGACAGGGGGAAGAGACCCAGTACTTC. Protein sequence: CASSPGQGEETQYF. The V gene is TRBV4-1, the J gene TRBJ2-5; 11 nucleotides agree with TRBD1. Germline V gene lookup returns CDR1 MGHRA and CDR2 YSYEKL. Losses at the gene ends were 4 bases for V and 3 bases for J; bases not matched to a gene: 1. This CDR3 comprises 14 residues.

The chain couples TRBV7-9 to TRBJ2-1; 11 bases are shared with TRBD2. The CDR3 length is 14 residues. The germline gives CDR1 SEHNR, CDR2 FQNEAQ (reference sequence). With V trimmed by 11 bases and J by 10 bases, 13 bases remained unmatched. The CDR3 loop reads CASRLTSGSMEQFF. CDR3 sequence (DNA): TGTGCCTCCCGGCTTACTAGCGGGAGTATGGAGCAGTTCTTC.

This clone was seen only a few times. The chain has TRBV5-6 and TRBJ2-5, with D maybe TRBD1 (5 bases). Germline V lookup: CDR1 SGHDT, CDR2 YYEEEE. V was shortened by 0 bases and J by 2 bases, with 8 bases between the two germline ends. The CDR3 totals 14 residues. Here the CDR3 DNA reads TGTGCCAGCAGCTTGGCCAGGGCGCAAGAGACCCAGTACTTC. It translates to CASSLARAQETQYF.

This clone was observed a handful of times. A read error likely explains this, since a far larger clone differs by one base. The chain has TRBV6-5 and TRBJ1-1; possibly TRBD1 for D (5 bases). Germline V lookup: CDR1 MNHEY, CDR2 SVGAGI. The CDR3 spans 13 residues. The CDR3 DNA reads TGTGCCAGCAGTTCTCCAGGAGGGGCTGAAGCTCTCTTT. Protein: CASSSPGGAEALF.

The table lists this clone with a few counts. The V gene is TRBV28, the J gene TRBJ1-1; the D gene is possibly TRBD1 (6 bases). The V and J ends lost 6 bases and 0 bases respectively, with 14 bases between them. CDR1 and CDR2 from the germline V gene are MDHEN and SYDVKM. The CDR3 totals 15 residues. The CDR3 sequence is CASSTGTRLNTEAFF. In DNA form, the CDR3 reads TGTGCCAGCAGCACCGGGACACGGCTGAACACTGAAGCTTTCTTT.

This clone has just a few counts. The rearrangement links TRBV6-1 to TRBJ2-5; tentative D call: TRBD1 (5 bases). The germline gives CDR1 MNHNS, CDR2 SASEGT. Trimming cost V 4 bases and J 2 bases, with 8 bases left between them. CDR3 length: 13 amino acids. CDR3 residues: CASSGQPQETQYF. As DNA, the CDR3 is TGTGCCAGCAGTGGACAGCCACAAGAGACCCAGTACTTC.

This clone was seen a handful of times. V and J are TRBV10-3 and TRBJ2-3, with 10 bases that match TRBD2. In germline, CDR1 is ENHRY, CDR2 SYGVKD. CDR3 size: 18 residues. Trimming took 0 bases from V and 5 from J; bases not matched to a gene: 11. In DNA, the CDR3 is TGTGCCATCAGTGAGTCGGCTTGGAGCGGGAGGGCCGTAGATACGCAGTATTTT. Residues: CAISESAWSGRAVDTQYF.

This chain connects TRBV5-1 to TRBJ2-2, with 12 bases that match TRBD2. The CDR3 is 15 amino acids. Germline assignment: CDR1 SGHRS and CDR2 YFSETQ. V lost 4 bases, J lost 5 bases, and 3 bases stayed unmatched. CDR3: CASSPGTSGTGELFF. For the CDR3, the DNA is TGCGCCAGCAGCCCAGGGACTAGCGGGACCGGGGAGCTGTTTTTT.

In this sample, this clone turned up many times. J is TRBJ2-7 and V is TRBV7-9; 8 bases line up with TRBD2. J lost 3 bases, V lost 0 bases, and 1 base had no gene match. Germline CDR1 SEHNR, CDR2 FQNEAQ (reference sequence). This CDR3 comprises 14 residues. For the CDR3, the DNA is TGTGCCAGCAGCTTAGCCGGGAGGGACTACGAGCAGTACTTC. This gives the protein CASSLAGRDYEQYF.

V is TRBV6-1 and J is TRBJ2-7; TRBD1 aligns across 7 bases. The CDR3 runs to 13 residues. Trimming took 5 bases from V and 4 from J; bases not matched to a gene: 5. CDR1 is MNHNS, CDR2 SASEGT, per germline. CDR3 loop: CASSRQGFYEQYF. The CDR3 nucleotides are TGTGCCAGCAGTCGACAGGGTTTTTACGAGCAGTACTTC.

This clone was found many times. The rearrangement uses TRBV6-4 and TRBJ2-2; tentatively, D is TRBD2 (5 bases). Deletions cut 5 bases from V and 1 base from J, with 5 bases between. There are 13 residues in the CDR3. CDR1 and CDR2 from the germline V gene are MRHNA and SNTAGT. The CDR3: CASSSGNTGELFF. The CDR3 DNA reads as TGTGCCAGCAGTAGCGGGAACACCGGGGAGCTGTTTTTT.

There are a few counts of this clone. The CDR3 loop reads CATSPRTEAFF. CDR3 in DNA: TGTGCCACTTCACCCCGGACTGAAGCTTTCTTT. The V call is TRBV2, the J call TRBJ1-1; D is unresolved. Deletions cut 10 bases from V and 5 bases from J, with 11 bases between. CDR1 and CDR2 (germline): SNHLY, FYNNEI. This CDR3 has 11 residues.

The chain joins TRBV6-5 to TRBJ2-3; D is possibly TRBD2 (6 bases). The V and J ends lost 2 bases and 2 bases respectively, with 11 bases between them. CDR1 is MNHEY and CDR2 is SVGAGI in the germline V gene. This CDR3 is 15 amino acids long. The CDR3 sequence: CASSYSGPLTDTQYF. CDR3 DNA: TGTGCCAGCAGTTACAGCGGGCCACTCACAGATACGCAGTATTTT.

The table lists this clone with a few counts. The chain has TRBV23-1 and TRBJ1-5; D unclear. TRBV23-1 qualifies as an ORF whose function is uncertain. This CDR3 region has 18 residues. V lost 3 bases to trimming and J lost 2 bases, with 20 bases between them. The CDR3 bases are TGCGCCAGCAGTCACCTAGTGCAGACGGGGTTCCGCAATCAGCCCCAGCATTTT. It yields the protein CASSHLVQTGFRNQPQHF.

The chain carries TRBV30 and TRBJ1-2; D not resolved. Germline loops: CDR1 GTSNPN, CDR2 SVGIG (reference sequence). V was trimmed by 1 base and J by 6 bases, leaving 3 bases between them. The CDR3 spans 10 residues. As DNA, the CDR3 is TGTGCCTGGAGTGCTGATGGCTACACCTTC. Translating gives CAWSADGYTF.

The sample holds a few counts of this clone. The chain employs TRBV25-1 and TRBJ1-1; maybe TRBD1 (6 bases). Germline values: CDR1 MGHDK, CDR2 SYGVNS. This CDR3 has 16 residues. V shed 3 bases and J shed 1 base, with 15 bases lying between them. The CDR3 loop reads CASSDPRGKGNTEAFF. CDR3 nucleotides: TGTGCCAGCAGTGATCCGAGGGGGAAAGGGAACACTGAAGCTTTCTTT.

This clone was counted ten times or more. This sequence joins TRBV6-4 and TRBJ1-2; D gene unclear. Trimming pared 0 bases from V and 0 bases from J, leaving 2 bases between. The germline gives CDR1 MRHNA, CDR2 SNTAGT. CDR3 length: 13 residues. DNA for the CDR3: TGTGCCAGCAGTGACTCCACTAACTATGGCTACACCTTC. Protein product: CASSDSTNYGYTF.

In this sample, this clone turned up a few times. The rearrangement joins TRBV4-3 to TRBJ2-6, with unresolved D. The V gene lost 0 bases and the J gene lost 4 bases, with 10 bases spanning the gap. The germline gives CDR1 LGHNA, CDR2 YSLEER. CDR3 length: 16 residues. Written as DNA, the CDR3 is TGCGCCAGCAGCCAAGATATGATAGTGGGGGCCAACGTCCTGACTTTC. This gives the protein CASSQDMIVGANVLTF.